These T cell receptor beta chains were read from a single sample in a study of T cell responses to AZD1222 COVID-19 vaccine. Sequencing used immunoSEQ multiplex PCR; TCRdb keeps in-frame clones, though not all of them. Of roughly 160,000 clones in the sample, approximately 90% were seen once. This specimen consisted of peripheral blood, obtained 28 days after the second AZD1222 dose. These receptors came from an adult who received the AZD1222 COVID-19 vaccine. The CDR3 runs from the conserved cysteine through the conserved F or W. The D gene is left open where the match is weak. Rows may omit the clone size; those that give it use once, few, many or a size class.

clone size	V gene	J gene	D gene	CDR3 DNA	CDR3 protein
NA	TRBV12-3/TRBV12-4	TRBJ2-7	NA	TGTGCCAGCAGTTTTGTCCGAGAGCAGTACTTC	CASSFVREQYF
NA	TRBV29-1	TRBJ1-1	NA	TGCAGCGTTATTGAGACTGAAGCTTTCTTT	CSVIETEAFF
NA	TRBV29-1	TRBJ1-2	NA	TGCAGCGTCGAAAGGGGAGGGTTCTATGGCTACACCTTC	CSVERGGFYGYTF
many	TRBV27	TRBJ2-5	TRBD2	TGTGCCAGCAGTTCGGGAGGCTCCGGGGAGACCCAGTACTTC	CASSSGGSGETQYF
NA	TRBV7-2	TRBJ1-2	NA	TGTGCCAGCAGCGGAGGGGGTTCTGGCTATGGCTACACCTTC	CASSGGGSGYGYTF
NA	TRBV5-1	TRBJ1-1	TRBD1	TGCGCCAGCAGCTTGGGAGAGGGACAGGGAAATGAAGCTTTCTTT	CASSLGEGQGNEAFF
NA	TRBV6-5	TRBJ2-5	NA	TGTGCCAGCAGTTACTCTAATGTCCAAGAGACCCAGTACTTC	CASSYSNVQETQYF
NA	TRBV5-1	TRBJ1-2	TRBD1	TGCGCCAGCAGCTCCACTCAGGGGGCCGTTGGCTACACCTTC	CASSSTQGAVGYTF
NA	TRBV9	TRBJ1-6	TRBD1	TGTGCCAGCAGCGTAGAAGGGACAGGGGTAAATTCACCCCTCCACTTT	CASSVEGTGVNSPLHF
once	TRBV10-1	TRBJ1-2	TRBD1	TGCGCCAGCAGTTTCACAGGGGGCCATGGCTACACCTTC	CASSFTGGHGYTF
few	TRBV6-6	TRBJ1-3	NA	TGTGCCAGCAGTTACGTTCAGTCGAGCTCTGGAAACACCATATATTTT	CASSYVQSSSGNTIYF
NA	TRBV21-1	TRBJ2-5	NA	TGTGCCAGTCCCCCCCGGTTTCAGGTTCAAGAGACCCAGTACTTC	CASPPRFQVQETQYF
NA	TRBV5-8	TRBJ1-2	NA	TGTGCCAGCAGCTTGAACGGGCGTAACTATGGCTACACCTTC	CASSLNGRNYGYTF
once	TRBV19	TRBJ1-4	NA	TGTGCCAGTAGTTGGGGAGGGGAAAAACTGTTTTTT	CASSWGGEKLFF
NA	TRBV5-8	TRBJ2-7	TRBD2	TGTGCCAGCAGCCGAACGGAGCGGGGGCGATACGAGCAGTACTTC	CASSRTERGRYEQYF
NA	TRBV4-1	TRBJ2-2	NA	TGCGCCAGCAGCCAAGGTTGGGCGGGGGAGCTGTTTTTT	CASSQGWAGELFF
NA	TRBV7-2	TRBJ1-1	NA	TGTGCCAGCAGCTCGAGAAGGGGTGGGGGAGGGAACACTGAAGCTTTCTTT	CASSSRRGGGGNTEAFF
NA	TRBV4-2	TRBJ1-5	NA	TGTGCCAGCAGCCAAGGGCGTCGGCAGCCCCAGCATTTT	CASSQGRRQPQHF
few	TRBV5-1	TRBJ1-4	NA	TGCGCCAGCAGCTTGGCCGAACGGAGGCACTCGGAAAAACTGTTTTTT	CASSLAERRHSEKLFF
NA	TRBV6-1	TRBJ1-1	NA	TGTGCCAGCAGTGAAGGTCGGTACACTGAAGCTTTCTTT	CASSEGRYTEAFF
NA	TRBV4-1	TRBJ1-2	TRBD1	TGCGCCAGCAGCCCGGGACAGGACTATGGCTACACCTTC	CASSPGQDYGYTF
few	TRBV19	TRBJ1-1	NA	TGTGCCAGTAGCATGTTGAGGGGGGTTGGTGAAGCTTTCTTT	CASSMLRGVGEAFF
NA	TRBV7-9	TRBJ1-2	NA	TGTGCCAGCAGCATATATCAAAATCGCGGAGGCTACACCTTC	CASSIYQNRGGYTF
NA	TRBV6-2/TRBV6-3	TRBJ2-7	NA	TGTGCCAGCAGTCATCTCTACGAGCAGTACTTC	CASSHLYEQYF
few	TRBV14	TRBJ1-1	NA	TGTGCCAGCAGCGCGGGCGATTGGGGCTATGAGAACACTGAAGCTTTCTTT	CASSAGDWGYENTEAFF
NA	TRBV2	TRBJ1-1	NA	TGTGCCAGCAGTGACCCCAGGGATATCAACACTGAAGCTTTCTTT	CASSDPRDINTEAFF
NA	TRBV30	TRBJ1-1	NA	TGTGCCTGGACCCCAGCATTAGGTATGAACACTGAAGCTTTCTTT	CAWTPALGMNTEAFF
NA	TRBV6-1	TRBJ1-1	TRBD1	TGTGCCAGCAGTGACCTGACAGGGTTCACTGAAGCTTTCTTT	CASSDLTGFTEAFF